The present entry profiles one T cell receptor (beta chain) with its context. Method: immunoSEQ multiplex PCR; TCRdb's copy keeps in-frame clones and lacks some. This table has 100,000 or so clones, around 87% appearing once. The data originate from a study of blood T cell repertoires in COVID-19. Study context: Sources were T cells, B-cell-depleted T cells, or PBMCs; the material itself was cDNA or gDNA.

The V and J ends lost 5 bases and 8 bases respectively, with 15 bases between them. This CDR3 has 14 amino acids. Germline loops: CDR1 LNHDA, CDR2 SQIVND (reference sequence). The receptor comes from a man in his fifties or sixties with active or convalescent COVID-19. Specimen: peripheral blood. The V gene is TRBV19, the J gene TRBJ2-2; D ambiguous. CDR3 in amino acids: CASSYSLYGGELFF. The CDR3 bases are TGTGCCAGTAGTTACAGCCTTTATGGGGGGGAGCTGTTTTTT. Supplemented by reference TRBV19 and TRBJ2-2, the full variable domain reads DGGITQSPKYLFRKEGQNVTLSCEQNLNHDAMYWYRQDPGQGLRLIYYSQIVNDFQKGDIAEGYSVSREKKESFPLTVTSAQKNPTAFYLCASSYSLYGGELFFGEGSRLTVL.